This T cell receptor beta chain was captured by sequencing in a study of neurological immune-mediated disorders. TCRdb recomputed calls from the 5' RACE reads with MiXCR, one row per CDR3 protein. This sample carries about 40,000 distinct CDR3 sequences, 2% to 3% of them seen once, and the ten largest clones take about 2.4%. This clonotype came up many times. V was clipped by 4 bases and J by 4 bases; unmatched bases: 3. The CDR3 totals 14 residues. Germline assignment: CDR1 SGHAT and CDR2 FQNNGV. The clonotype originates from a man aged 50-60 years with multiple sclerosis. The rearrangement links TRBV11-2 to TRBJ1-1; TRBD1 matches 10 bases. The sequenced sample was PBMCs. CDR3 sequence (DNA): TGTGCCAGCAGCTCCGGGGACAGGGGCACTGAAGCTTTCTTT. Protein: CASSSGDRGTEAFF.